This T cell receptor (beta chain) derives from a study of blood T cell repertoires in COVID-19. Study-level information: Collection of acute and convalescent COVID-19 samples took place in the United States, Italy and Spain.

While infection was still active, Seattle patients were enrolled and then followed longitudinally. CDR3 length: 14 amino acids. Germline trimming cut 4 bases from V and 8 bases from J; bases unmatched to any gene: 6. In germline, CDR1 is SGHRS, CDR2 YFSETQ. Original methodology: Reference gene primers were amplified, and this amplification served to estimate nucleated cell counts. Assay used: immunoSEQ multiplex PCR; TCRdb lists only in-frame clones, some missing. V and J calls and clone size come straight from that table; D and trimming were deduced from the DNA. The sample holds some 170,000 clones, approximately 93% seen once.

This TCR came from a woman aged 60-75 years with COVID-19, enrolled during active disease. The gene calls are TRBV5-1 and TRBJ1-4; TRBD1 matches 9 bases. Sequenced sample: peripheral blood. DNA of the CDR3: TGCGCCAGCAGCCCACAGGGGGCAGGGGAAAAACTGTTTTTT. Its translation is CASSPQGAGEKLFF.